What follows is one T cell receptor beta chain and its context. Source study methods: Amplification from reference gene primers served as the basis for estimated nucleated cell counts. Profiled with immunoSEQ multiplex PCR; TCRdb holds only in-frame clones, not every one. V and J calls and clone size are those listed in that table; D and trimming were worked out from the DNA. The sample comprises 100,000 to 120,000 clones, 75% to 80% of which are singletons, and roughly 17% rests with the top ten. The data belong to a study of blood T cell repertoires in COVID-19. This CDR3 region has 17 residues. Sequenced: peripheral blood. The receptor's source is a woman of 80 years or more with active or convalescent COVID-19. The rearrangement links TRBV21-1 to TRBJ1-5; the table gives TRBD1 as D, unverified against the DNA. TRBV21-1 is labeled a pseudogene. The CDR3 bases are TGTGCCAGCAACAAACTTAAAGGGACAGTCGGGTATCAGCCCCAGCATTTT. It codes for CASNKLKGTVGYQPQHF.